This T cell receptor beta chain was sequenced in a study of PD-L1 blockade in urothelial cancer (dated by TCRdb to 2017 to 2019). About the full investigation: Therapy was started around 2014 for all patients, and atezolizumab 1,200 mg was administered intravenously every 3 weeks. About nine tenths of the roughly 29 patients were males with bladder-origin urothelial cancer, and about 65% of the roughly 30 reported a prior smoking history. Patients had an ECOG performance status of 0 or 1 and had received between 0 and 3 prior chemotherapy regimens. Blood samples were analyzed 3 weeks after the start of treatment (second dose) and 6 weeks after the start of treatment. A median of about 150,000 T cells and 80,000 to 100,000 unique TCRs was obtained from blood samples, and a median clonality of approximately 0.08 was observed. Somatic, immune and clinical correlates of response to PD-L1 blockade with atezolizumab in urothelial cancer were the focus of an exploratory multi-omic analysis. Pretreatment tumor samples, along with matched peripheral blood collected serially before and after atezolizumab treatment, underwent TCR sequencing. Progression-free survival longer than 6 months counted as durable clinical benefit, and TCR features were additionally tested against both progression-free and overall survival. In the same patients, pretreatment tumors underwent whole exome sequencing and RNA sequencing in addition to TCR sequencing. Durable clinical benefit was achieved by nine patients but not by the remaining 20. Some 29 patients had pretreatment blood TCR-seq, about 25 had at least one posttreatment blood collection, and about 25 had tumor TCR-seq. The study at large found these results: Improved progression-free and overall survival was found to be associated with pretreatment peripheral blood TCR clonality below the median. At 3 weeks after the start of treatment, tumor-associated TCR clones in peripheral blood had expanded more in patients with durable benefit (n of about 22, p = 0.022). Because the sample size was small (n = 29) and many of the analyses were exploratory, the results are meant to be hypothesis-generating.

The sample's time point, from its label and the paper: peripheral blood 6 weeks after treatment start. The cohort included roughly 29 patients with locally advanced or metastatic urothelial carcinoma who were treated at Memorial Sloan Kettering on a trial protocol. Peripheral blood mononuclear cells were collected from each patient pretreatment and during treatment, giving between 1 and 8 total time points per patient. The Qiagen DNeasy Blood extraction kit was used to purify genomic DNA from total PBMCs and tumor samples. PBMCs were collected pretreatment and during treatment and were isolated and stored as previously described. To note about this clone: The clone's antigen remains unknown. The input lacks base qualities; no much larger clone sits a single base away.

Each PCR received spiked-in synthetic TCR analog templates so that absolute template abundance could be estimated from read counts. The immunoSEQ assay was used to amplify TCRbeta CDR3 regions from genomic DNA with bias-controlled V and J gene primers. Sequencing of rearranged TCRbeta segments was performed at approximately 20X coverage. In the paper's pipeline: Sequencing errors were corrected by clustering and CDR3s were annotated against IMGT to assign V, D and J genes. Only productive TCRbeta rearrangements were used in downstream analyses, excluding out-of-frame or stop-codon sequences. To compute clonality, Shannon entropy was normalized by the log of the number of unique productive sequences and then subtracted from one. Clones differing between time points or between blood and tumor were identified by Fisher's exact test with Benjamini-Hochberg correction at adjusted p below 0.01. TCRdb's version of the immuneACCESS table is confined to in-frame rearrangements and falls short of the full clone set. An unresolved V gene accounts for under half of the shortfall where checked; the remainder is of unknown origin. V, J and clone size are those of that table, while D and trimming were read from the DNA. The sample includes about 110,000 clones, with under 95% observed a single time. Jointly, the top ten make up around 4% of the sample.

Material: PBMCs, obtained around atezolizumab (anti-PD-L1) treatment. The source of this sequence is a man between 60 and 75 years old with urothelial cancer.

The CDR3: CASSQDQGALKYGYTF. The DNA reads as follows: TGCGCCAGCAGCCAAGATCAGGGGGCGTTAAAGTATGGCTACACCTTC. The rearrangement joined TRBV4-3 to TRBJ1-2; 8 bases in between match TRBD1. The CDR3 contains 16 residues, cysteine and phenylalanine counted. The entry retains the CDR3 DNA only, 48 bases that are in frame from base 1. Looking up the germline V gene yields CDR1 LGHNA and CDR2 YSLEER. From V the trimming removes 0 bases and from J it removes 5 bases, while the gene matches leave 8 bases of the junction unaccounted for.